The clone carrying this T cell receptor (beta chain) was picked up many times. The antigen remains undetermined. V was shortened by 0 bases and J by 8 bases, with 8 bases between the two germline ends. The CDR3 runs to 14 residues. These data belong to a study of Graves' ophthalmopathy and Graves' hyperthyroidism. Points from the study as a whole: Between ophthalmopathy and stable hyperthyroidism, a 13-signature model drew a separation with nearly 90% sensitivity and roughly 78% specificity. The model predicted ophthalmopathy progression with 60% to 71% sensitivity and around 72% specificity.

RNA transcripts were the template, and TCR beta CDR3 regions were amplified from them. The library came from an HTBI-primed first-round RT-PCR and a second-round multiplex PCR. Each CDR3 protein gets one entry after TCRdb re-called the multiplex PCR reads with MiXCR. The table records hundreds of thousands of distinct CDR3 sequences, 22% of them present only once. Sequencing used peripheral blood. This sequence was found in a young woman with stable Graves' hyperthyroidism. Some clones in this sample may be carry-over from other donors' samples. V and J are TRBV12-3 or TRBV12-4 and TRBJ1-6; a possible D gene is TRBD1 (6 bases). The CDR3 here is CASSLAHRDSPLHF. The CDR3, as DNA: TGTGCCAGCAGTTTAGCACACAGGGATTCACCCCTCCACTTT.